This TCR beta chain emerged from a study of read filtering for tumor transcriptome and immune sequencing (TCRdb year 2020). For the study in its entirety: The cohort was composed of some 17 male and more than twelve female patients, with a mean age of approximately 66 years and an age range of about 40 to 90. The study compared TCR repertoires from targeted immune repertoire sequencing and bulk whole-transcriptome sequencing run on the same bone marrow samples. TCR-region mapped reads per sample ranged from about 4.05 to 11 million with IR-seq versus only about 75 to 1,400 with RNA-seq. After DNase treatment, whole-transcriptome libraries were prepared using the TruSeq RNA Access Library Prep Kit. Under revised international staging, roughly eight patients fell into R-ISS I, around 15 into R-ISS II and six or seven into R-ISS III. As a main aim, a read-filtering strategy for immune repertoire data was addressed, with the specific question being whether clonotypes supported by a single read should be removed.

Reading the germline V gene gives CDR1 SQVTM and CDR2 ANQGSEA. The CDR3, cysteine through phenylalanine, is 11 amino acids long. The sequence is cut down to CDR3 DNA, 33 bases in frame from base 1. TCR libraries were built from 300 to 450 ng RNA with the Immunoverse kit, using molecular barcoded adaptors covering alpha/delta and beta/gamma chains. The same RNA used for transcriptome sequencing was used for TCR library preparation. Sequencing of the TCR libraries was done on an Illumina HiSeq 4000 with 2 x 150 cycles. On the authors' methods: Using MiXCR, which included quality filtering and error correction, TCR reads were aligned to human V, D, J and C references and then assembled into CDR3 clonotypes. Clonotype counts and gene usage diversity were analyzed with the tcR package in R. For inspection of raw mapping reads, RNA-seq reads were mapped by STAR aligner version 2.5.3a onto GRCh37 of the human genome. To test how sequencing depth affected the clonotypes detected, IR-seq fastq files were randomly downsampled with Seqtk 1.3. TCRdb cleaned the public reads at Q25 with fastp, built clones with MiXCR and kept in-frame beta chains. Rows with a matching CDR3 protein are joined into one entry that keeps the most common DNA and genes. TCRdb's processing, not the authors', yielded these V and J calls. This sample is represented by around 130,000 distinct CDR3 sequences; approximately 13% of them were singletons. In total, the top ten clones hold 9.5% to 12% of the sample.

Each patient had bone marrow sampled at the time of active disease. Isolation of bone marrow mononuclear cells was performed by Ficoll-Hypaque density gradient centrifugation. Myeloma plasma cells were removed and CD138-negative cells were obtained by negative selection following labeling with CD138 magnetic microbeads on a MACS separator. The purity of the isolated cells was checked by flow cytometry with CD138 antibodies on an Attune NxT. TRIzol reagent was used to extract total RNA, which was then quantified with a NanoDrop spectrophotometer. Paired RNA-seq and IR-seq were performed on each patient's CD138-negative bone marrow sample. This clonotype was counted ten times or more. Its antigen is unknown. Sequence at one end of the junction differs from germline and may be a read error. General findings and caveats noted by the study authors: Single-read clonotypes made up about 80% of clonotypes but only approximately 3.5% of total reads in IR-seq, compared with around 70% of clonotypes and 35% to 55% of reads in RNA-seq. Removing single-read clonotypes increased the correlation between IR-seq and RNA-seq shared clonotype proportions. Rather than purified T cells, the sorted CD138-negative fraction was a mixed bone marrow immune population. Compared with RNA-seq, IR-seq captured clonotypes at much greater depth and more reliably, and a smaller IR-seq throughput was enough to identify most of the shared clonotypes.

Sequenced input: a population of CD138-negative cells sorted from bone marrow. The sample's cell subset or site label, decoded: bone marrow mononuclear cells depleted of CD138+ plasma/myeloma cells by negative magnetic selection. This receptor was taken from a donor at least 40 years old with multiple myeloma. The V and J segments used are TRBV29-1 and TRBJ1-1, with no confidently assigned D gene. DNA sequence: TGCAGCGTTGCCCAAAACACTGAAGCTTCCTTT. Protein translation: CSVAQNTEASF.